This TCR beta chain was found in a study of human T cells and chemical hapten exposure. Only a few counts were recorded for this clonotype. As to time point: patch test 1, 2 weeks after DPC sensitization. Documented treatment: therapeutic diphenylcyclopropenone sensitization with weekly scalp DPC. Blood was drawn before each patch test was applied. Individual cDNA molecules received unique molecular identifiers in the library. TCRdb itself ran the RACE reads through MiXCR, one entry per CDR3 protein. The sample lists about 120,000 distinct CDR3 sequences, roughly an eighth seen once, with more than 1.3% in the top ten. Per the germline V gene, CDR1 is MNHEY and CDR2 is SMNVEV (reference sequence). Trimming took 4 bases from V and 0 from J, leaving 13 bases between them. The CDR3 spans 16 residues.

The TCR comes from a woman in her forties or fifties with alopecia areata. Some clones in this sample may be carry-over from other donors' samples. The chain joins TRBV27 to TRBJ2-4; D remains unclear. The starting material was whole blood, obtained in connection with sensitization to the hapten diphenylcyclopropenone (DPC). This chain's CDR3 is CASSSSWHLAKNIQYF. CDR3 nucleotides: TGTGCCAGCAGTTCGTCGTGGCATTTAGCCAAAAACATTCAGTACTTC.